This TCR beta chain was observed in a study of cytomegalovirus exposure and HLA in healthy donors. Study overall: Within an early data release were about 80 million unique TCRs drawn from HLA-typed donors. Within the Caucasian-associated ancestry cluster were around 81% of the roughly 400 genotyped donors.

General study results and limits: For most TCR sequences rarity was the rule, although some public TCRs occurred in many donors.

This PCR relied on a set of 60 Vbeta primers and 13 Jbeta primers. The data were produced by immunoSEQ multiplex PCR, yet TCRdb's version contains in-frame clones alone and is incomplete. This repertoire includes tens of thousands of clones. Germline V gene data show CDR1 as SGHRS and CDR2 as YFSETQ. The CDR3 is made up of 14 amino acids. Deletions cut 0 bases from V and 6 bases from J, with 12 bases between. Concerning this clone itself: The antigen remains unidentified.

This chain joins TRBV5-1 and TRBJ1-2; D gene ambiguous. Sequenced material: PBMCs. The TCR was taken from a female donor in good health and CMV-seronegative. CDR3 sequence (DNA): TGCGCCAGCAGCTTGGAGTACGGGAGGAATGGCTACACCTTC. It yields the protein CASSLEYGRNGYTF.